The entry below gives a single T cell receptor beta chain sequence along with its context. Its matching antigen is unknown. V lost 4 bases to trimming and J lost 2 bases; unmatched junction nucleotides: 6. CDR3 length equals 14 residues. Germline assignment: CDR1 SGHRS and CDR2 YFSETQ. Method: immunoSEQ multiplex PCR; TCRdb's copy keeps in-frame clones and lacks some. The sample lists 80,000 to 90,000 clones, 85% to 90% occurring once. The record originates from a study of graft-versus-host responses after intestinal transplantation. The chain recombines TRBV5-1 with TRBJ2-7, with 7 bases aligning to TRBD1. This receptor was obtained from a human donor who received an intestinal transplant. Sequencing used unstimulated CD4+ T cells sorted from spleen or lymph node cells, obtained before intestinal transplant. The DNA of the CDR3 is TGCGCCAGCAGCAGCATACAGGGGACCTACGAGCAGTACTTC. Residues: CASSSIQGTYEQYF.